This T cell receptor beta chain was profiled in a study of neurological immune-mediated disorders. One entry per CDR3 protein results from TCRdb running MiXCR on the 5' RACE reads. The sample has 17,000 or so distinct CDR3 sequences; roughly 2.6% are singletons. Trimming removed 5 bases at V and 3 bases at J, with 13 bases between. From germline, CDR1 is SGHAT and CDR2 FQNNGV. This CDR3 region has 15 residues. This clonotype was recorded many times. The specimen sequenced was PBMCs. The chain is built from TRBV11-2 and TRBJ2-2, with a tentative D call TRBD2 (5 bases). The clonotype comes from a woman aged 18-29 years with multiple sclerosis. DNA for the CDR3: TGTGCCAGCAGCCTCGCCCGGGGAGACACCGGGGAGCTGTTTTTT. Translating it yields CASSLARGDTGELFF.